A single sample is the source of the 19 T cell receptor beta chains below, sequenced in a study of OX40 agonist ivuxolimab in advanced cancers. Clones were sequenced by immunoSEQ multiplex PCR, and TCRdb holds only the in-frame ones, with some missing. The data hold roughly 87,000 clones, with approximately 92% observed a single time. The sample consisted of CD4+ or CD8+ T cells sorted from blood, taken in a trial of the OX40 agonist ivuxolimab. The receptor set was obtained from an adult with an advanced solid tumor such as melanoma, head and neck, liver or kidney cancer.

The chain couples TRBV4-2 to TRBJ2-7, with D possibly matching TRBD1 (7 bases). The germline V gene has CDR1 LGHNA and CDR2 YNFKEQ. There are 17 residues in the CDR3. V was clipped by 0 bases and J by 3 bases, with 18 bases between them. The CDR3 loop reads CASSQESIGGGFYEQYF. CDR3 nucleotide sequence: TGTGCCAGCAGCCAAGAGTCTATCGGAGGGGGCTTCTACGAGCAGTACTTC.

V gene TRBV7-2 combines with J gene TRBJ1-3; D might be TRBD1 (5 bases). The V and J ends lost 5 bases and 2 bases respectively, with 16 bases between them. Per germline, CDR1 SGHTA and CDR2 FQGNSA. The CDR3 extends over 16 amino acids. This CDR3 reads CASSPLQDSTGNTIYF. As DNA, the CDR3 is TGTGCCAGCAGCCCTCTACAAGACAGTACTGGAAACACCATATATTTT.

The CDR3 region is CASSYPRAEQYF. The CDR3 coding sequence is TGTGCCAGCAGCTATCCCCGGGCCGAGCAGTACTTC. This rearrangement joins TRBV11-2 to TRBJ2-7; D call uncertain. This CDR3 contains 12 residues. Trimming took 4 bases from V and 6 from J, leaving 10 bases between them. The germline V gene encodes CDR1 SGHAT and CDR2 FQNNGV.

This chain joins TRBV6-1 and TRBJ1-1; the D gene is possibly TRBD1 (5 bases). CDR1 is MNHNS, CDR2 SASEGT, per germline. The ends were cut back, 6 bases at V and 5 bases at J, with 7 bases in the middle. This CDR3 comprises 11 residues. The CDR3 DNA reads TGTGCCAGCAGGAAGGGGACTGAAGCTTTCTTT. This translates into CASRKGTEAFF.

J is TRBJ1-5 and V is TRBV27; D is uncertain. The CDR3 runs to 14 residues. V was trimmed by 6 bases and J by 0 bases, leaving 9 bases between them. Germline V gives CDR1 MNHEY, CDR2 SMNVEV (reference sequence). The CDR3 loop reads CASRAGNSNQPQHF. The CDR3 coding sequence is TGTGCCAGCAGGGCAGGTAATAGCAATCAGCCCCAGCATTTT.

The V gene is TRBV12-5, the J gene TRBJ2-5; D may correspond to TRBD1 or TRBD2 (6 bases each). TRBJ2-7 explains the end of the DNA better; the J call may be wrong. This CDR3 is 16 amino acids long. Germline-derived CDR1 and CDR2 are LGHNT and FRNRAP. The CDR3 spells CASGSNAGGHPYEQYF. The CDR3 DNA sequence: TGTGCTAGTGGTTCTAACGCCGGGGGACACCCCTACGAGCAGTACTTC.

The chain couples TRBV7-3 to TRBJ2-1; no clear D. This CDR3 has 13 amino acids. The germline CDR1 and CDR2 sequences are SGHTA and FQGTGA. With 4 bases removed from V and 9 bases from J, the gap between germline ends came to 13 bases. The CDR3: CASSSETRSEQFF. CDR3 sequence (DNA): TGTGCCAGCAGCTCCGAGACACGGAGTGAGCAGTTCTTC.

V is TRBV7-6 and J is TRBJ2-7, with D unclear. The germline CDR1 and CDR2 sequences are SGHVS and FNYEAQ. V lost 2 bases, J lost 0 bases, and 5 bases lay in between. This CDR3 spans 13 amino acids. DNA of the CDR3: TGTGCCAGCAGCTTATGGACCTCCTACGAGCAGTACTTC. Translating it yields CASSLWTSYEQYF.

The CDR3 spells CASSYSPGGSYEQYF. The CDR3 DNA reads as TGTGCCAGCAGTTACTCCCCGGGCGGGTCTTACGAGCAGTACTTC. The V and J genes are TRBV6-6 and TRBJ2-7; TRBD2 might be the D (5 bases). Germline loops: CDR1 MNHNY, CDR2 SVGAGI (reference sequence). The V end lost 0 bases, the J end lost 4 bases, and 13 bases lay between the germline ends. This CDR3 contains 15 residues.

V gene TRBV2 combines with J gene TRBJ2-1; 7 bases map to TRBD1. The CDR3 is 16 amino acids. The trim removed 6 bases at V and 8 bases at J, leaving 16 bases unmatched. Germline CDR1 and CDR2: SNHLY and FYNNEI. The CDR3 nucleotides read TGTGCCAGCAGCCCCCCCCGACAGGGTCCCGGGGATGAGCAGTTCTTC. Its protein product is CASSPPRQGPGDEQFF.

The CDR3 reads CASSPSGGTDTQYF. Here the CDR3 DNA reads TGTGCCAGCAGTCCTAGCGGGGGGACAGATACGCAGTATTTT. The chain carries TRBV9 and TRBJ2-3; TRBD2 matches at 11 bases. Unmatched junction bases numbered 2, after V lost 5 bases and J lost 3 bases. The CDR3 sequence is 14 residues long. In germline, CDR1 is SGDLS, CDR2 YYNGEE.

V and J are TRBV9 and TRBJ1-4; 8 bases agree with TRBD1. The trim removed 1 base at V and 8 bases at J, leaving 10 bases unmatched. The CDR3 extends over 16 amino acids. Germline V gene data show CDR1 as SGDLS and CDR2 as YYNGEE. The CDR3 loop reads CASSVSGTGLVEKLFF. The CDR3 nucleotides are TGTGCCAGCAGCGTAAGCGGGACAGGCCTAGTGGAAAAACTGTTTTTT. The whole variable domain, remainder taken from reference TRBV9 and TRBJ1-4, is DSGVTQTPKHLITATGQRVTLRCSPRSGDLSVYWYQQSLDQGLQFLIQYYNGEERAKGNILERFSAQQFPDLHSELNLSSLELGDSALYFCASSVSGTGLVEKLFFGSGTQLSVL.

CDR3 nucleotide sequence: TGTGCCAGCAGCTTAAATTGGGTAGCGGGGGGGAGAAACGAGCAGTACTTC. Its translation is CASSLNWVAGGRNEQYF. J is TRBJ2-7 and V is TRBV11-2; 11 bases align to TRBD2. Germline assignment: CDR1 SGHAT and CDR2 FQNNGV. CDR3 length: 17 residues. After removal of 2 bases from V and 5 bases from J, the junction contained 11 bases not matched to a gene.

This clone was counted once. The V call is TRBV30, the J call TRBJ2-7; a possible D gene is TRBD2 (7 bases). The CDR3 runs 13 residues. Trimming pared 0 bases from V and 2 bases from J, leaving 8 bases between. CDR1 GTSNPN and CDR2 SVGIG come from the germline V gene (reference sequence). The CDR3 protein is CAWSVGGAYEQYF. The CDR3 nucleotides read TGTGCCTGGAGTGTAGGGGGGGCCTACGAGCAGTACTTC. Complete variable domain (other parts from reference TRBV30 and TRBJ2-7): SQTIHQWPATLVQPVGSPLSLECTVEGTSNPNLYWYRQAAGRGLQLLFYSVGIGQISSEVPQNLSASRPQDRQFILSSKKLLLSDSGFYLCAWSVGGAYEQYFGPGTRLTVT.

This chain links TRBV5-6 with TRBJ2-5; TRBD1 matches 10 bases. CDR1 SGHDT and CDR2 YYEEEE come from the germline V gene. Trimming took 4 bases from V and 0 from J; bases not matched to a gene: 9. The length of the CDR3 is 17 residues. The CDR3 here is CASSITGQGTHQETQYF. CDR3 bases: TGTGCCAGCAGCATCACGGGACAGGGGACCCACCAAGAGACCCAGTACTTC.

The CDR3 spells CASIRFNYEQYF. As DNA, the CDR3 is TGTGCCAGCATCCGGTTCAACTACGAGCAGTACTTC. The V and J genes are TRBV25-1 and TRBJ2-7; unclear D gene. The CDR3 is 12 residues long. Trimming removed 7 bases at V and 3 bases at J, with 10 bases between. From germline, CDR1 is MGHDK and CDR2 SYGVNS.

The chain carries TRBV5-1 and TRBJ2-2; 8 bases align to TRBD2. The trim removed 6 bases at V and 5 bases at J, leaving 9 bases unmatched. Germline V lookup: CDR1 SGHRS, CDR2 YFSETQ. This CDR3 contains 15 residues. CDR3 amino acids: CASTPPGGLTGELFF. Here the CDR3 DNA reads TGCGCCAGCACCCCACCGGGGGGGCTTACCGGGGAGCTGTTTTTT.

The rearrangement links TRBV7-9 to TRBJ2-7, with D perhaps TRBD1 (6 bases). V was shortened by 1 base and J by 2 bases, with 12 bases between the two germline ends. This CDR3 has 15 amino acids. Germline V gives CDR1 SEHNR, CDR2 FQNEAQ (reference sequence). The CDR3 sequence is CASSLDRVSPYEQYF. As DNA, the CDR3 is TGTGCCAGCAGCTTAGACAGGGTATCCCCCTACGAGCAGTACTTC.

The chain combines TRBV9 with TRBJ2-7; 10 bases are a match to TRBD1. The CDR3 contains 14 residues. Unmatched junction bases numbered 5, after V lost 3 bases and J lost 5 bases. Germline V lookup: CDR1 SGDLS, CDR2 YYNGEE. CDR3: CASSAGTGVHEQYF. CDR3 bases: TGTGCCAGCAGCGCCGGGACAGGGGTCCACGAGCAGTACTTC.